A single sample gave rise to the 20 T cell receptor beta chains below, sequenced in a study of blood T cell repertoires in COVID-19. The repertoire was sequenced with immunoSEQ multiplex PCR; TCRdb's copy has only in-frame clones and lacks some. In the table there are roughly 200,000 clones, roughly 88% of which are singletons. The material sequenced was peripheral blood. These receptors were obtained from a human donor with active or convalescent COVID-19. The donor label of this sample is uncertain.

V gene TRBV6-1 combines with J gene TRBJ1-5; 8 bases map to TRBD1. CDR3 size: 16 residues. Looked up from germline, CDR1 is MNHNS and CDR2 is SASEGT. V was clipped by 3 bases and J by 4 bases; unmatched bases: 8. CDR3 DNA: TGTGCCAGCAGTGACTTAGGACAGGGATGGAATCAGCCCCAGCATTTT. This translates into CASSDLGQGWNQPQHF.

CDR3 loop: CASSQRGGAYEQYF. The CDR3 region has the DNA TGTGCCAGCAGCCAGCGGGGAGGGGCCTACGAGCAGTACTTC. The chain recombines TRBV7-2 with TRBJ2-7; 7 bases line up with TRBD2. The CDR3 runs to 14 residues. The trim removed 5 bases at V and 2 bases at J, leaving 6 bases unmatched. Germline V gene sequence: CDR1 SGHTA, CDR2 FQGNSA.

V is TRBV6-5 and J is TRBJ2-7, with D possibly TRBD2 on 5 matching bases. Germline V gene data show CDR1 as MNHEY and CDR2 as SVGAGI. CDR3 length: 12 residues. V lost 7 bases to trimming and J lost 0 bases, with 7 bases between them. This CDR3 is CASIGLSYEQYF. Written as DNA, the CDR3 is TGTGCCAGCATCGGACTCTCCTACGAGCAGTACTTC.

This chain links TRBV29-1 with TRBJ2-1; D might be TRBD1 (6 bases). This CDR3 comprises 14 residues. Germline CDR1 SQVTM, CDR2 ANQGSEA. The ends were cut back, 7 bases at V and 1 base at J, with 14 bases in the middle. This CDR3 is CSGRTDDSYNEQFF. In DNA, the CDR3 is TGCAGCGGGCGGACAGACGATTCCTACAATGAGCAGTTCTTC.

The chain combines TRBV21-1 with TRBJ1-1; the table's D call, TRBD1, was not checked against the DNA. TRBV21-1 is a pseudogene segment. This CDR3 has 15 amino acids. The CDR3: CASSLPGPRNTEAFF. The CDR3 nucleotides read TGTGCCAGCAGCCTCCCAGGGCCCCGGAACACTGAAGCTTTCTTT.

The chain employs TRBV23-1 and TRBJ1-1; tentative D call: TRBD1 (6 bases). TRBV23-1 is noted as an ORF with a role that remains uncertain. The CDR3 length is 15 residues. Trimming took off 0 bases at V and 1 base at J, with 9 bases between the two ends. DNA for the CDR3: TGCGCCAGCAGTCAATCGATCAGGGGGAACACTGAAGCTTTCTTT. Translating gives CASSQSIRGNTEAFF.

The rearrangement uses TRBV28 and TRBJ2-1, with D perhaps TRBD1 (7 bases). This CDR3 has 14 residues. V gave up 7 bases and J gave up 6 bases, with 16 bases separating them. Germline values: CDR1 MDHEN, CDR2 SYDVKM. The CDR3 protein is CASKEGAPGNEQFF. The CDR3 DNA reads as TGTGCCAGCAAGGAGGGGGCGCCGGGCAATGAGCAGTTCTTC.

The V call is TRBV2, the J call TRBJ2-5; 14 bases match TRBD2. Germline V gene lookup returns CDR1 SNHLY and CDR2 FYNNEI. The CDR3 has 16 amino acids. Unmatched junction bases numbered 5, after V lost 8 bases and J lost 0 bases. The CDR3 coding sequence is TGTGCCAGCGGGACTAGCGGGGGCCAGTACCAAGAGACCCAGTACTTC. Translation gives CASGTSGGQYQETQYF.

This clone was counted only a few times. The CDR3 DNA sequence: TGTGCCAGCAGTGAATTGGGCGGGCCTAGTTCACCCCTCCACTTT. This translates into CASSELGGPSSPLHF. The rearrangement uses TRBV6-1 and TRBJ1-6; D is uncertain. The CDR3 consists of 15 residues. V lost 2 bases and J 9 bases, leaving 14 bases between the germline ends. Looked up from germline, CDR1 is MNHNS and CDR2 is SASEGT.

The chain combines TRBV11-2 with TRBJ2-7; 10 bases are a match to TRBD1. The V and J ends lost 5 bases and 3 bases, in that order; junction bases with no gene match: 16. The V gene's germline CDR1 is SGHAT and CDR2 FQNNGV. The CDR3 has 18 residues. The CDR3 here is CASSPINRDRGKGYEQYF. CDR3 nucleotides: TGTGCCAGCAGCCCAATAAACCGGGACAGGGGTAAAGGCTACGAGCAGTACTTC.

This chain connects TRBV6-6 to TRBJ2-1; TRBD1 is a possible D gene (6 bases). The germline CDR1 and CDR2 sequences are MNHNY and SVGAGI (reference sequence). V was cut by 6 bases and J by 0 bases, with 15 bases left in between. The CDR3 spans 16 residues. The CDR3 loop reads CASSNHGQSSYNEQFF. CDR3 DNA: TGTGCCAGCAGCAACCACGGACAGAGCTCCTACAATGAGCAGTTCTTC.

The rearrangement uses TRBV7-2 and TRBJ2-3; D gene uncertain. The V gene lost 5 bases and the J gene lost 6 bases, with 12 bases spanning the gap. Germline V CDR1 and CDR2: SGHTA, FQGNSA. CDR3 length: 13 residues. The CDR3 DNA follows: TGTGCCAGCAGCGCCATGGGCATCGATACGCAGTATTTT. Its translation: CASSAMGIDTQYF. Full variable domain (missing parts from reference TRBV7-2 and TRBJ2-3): GAGVSQSPSNKVTEKGKDVELRCDPISGHTALYWYRQSLGQGLEFLIYFQGNSAPDKSGLPSDRFSAERTGGSVSTLTIQRTQQEDSAVYLCASSAMGIDTQYFGPGTRLTVL.

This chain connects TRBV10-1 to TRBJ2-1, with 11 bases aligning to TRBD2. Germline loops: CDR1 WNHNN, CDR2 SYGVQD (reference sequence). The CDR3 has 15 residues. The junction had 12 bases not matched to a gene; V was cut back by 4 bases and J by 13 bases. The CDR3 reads CASSVFPGLAERQFF. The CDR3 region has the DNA TGCGCCAGCAGTGTTTTTCCGGGACTAGCGGAGCGACAGTTCTTC.

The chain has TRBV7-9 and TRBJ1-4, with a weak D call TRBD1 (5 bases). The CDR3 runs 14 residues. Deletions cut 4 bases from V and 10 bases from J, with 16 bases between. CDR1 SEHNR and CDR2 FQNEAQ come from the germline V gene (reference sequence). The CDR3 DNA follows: TGTGCCAGCAGCTCGACAGCCGGGTTGGGAAAACTGTTTTTT. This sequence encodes CASSSTAGLGKLFF.

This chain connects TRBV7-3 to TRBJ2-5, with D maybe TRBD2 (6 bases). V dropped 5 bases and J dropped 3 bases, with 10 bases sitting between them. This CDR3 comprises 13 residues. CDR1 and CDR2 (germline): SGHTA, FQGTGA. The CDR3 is CASSRGLEETQYF. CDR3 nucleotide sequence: TGTGCCAGCAGCCGGGGGTTGGAAGAGACCCAGTACTTC.

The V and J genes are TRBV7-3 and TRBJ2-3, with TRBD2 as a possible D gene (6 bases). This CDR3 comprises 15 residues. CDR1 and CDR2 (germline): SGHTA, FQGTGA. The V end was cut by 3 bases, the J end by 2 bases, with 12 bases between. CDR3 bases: TGTGCCAGCAGCTTGATGGGACTTTTCACAGATACGCAGTATTTT. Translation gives CASSLMGLFTDTQYF.

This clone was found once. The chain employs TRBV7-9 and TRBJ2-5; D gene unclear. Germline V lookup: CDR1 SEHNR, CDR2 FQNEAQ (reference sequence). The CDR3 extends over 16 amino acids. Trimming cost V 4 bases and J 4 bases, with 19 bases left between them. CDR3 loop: CASSSAPTEVGETQYF. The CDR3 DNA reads TGTGCCAGCAGCTCAGCCCCAACCGAGGTGGGAGAGACCCAGTACTTC. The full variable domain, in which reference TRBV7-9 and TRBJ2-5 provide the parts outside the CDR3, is DTGVSQNPRHKITKRGQNVTFRCDPISEHNRLYWYRQTLGQGPEFLTYFQNEAQLEKSRLLSDRFSAERPKGSFSTLEIQRTEQGDSAMYLCASSSAPTEVGETQYFGPGTRLLVL.

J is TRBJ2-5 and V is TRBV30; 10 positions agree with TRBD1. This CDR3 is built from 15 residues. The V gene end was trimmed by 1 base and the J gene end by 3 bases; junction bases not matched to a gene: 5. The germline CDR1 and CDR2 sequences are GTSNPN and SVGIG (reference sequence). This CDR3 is CAWSGQGAGEETQYF. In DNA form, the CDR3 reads TGTGCCTGGAGTGGACAGGGGGCAGGGGAAGAGACCCAGTACTTC.

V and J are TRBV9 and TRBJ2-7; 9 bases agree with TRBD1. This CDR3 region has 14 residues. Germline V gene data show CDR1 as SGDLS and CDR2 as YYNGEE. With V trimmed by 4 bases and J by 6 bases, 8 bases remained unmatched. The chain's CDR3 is CASSPWTGVGEQYF. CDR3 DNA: TGTGCCAGCAGCCCCTGGACAGGGGTCGGCGAGCAGTACTTC.

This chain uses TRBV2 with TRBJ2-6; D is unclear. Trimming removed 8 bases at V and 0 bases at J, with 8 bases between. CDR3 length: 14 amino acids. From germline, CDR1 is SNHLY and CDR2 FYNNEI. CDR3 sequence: CASVGSSGANVLTF. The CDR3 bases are TGTGCCAGCGTGGGCAGCTCTGGGGCCAACGTCCTGACTTTC.